This passage covers 6 T cell receptor beta chains from one sample sequenced in a study of PD-L1 blockade in urothelial cancer (dated by TCRdb to about 2017). The sample's time point label, in plain terms: pretreatment peripheral blood. The receptor library was made with the immunoSEQ multiplex PCR assay. The table was pulled from immuneACCESS by TCRdb, which kept in-frame rearrangements only. Such tables lose some clones; where checked, under half of the loss comes from unresolved V genes, and the rest has no known cause. Counted in this sample were 90,000 to 100,000 clones; nearly 90% of them appeared once. Of the sample, roughly 1.6% is held by the ten largest clones. This sample comprised PBMCs, obtained around atezolizumab (anti-PD-L1) treatment. The receptors here all came from a man between 60 and 75 years old with urothelial cancer.

This chain uses TRBV7-2 with TRBJ2-5, with TRBD2 identical over 8 bases. V dropped 6 bases and J dropped 4; count of bases not matched to a gene: 10. The CDR3 length is 15 residues. Germline assignment: CDR1 SGHTA and CDR2 FQGNSA. As DNA, the CDR3 is TGTGCCAGCAGAATAGGAGCGGGAGTGGTAGAGACCCAGTACTTC. Protein: CASRIGAGVVETQYF. The full variable domain, completed using reference TRBV7-2 and TRBJ2-5, is GAGVSQSPSNKVTEKGKDVELRCDPISGHTALYWYRQSLGQGLEFLIYFQGNSAPDKSGLPSDRFSAERTGGSVSTLTIQRTQQEDSAVYLCASRIGAGVVETQYFGPGTRLLVL.

The table lists this clone with a count of one. This chain uses TRBV10-3 with TRBJ1-4, with 11 nucleotides matching TRBD1. This CDR3 has 14 amino acids. With 8 bases clipped from V and 6 bases from J, the junction kept 5 bases outside the gene matches. The V gene's germline CDR1 is ENHRY and CDR2 SYGVKD. CDR3 amino acids: CAIGQGQGDEKLFF. The CDR3 bases are TGTGCCATCGGTCAGGGACAGGGGGATGAAAAACTGTTTTTT.

V and J are TRBV4-3 and TRBJ2-5; 8 positions match TRBD1. V trimming: 0 bases; J trimming: 5 bases; junction bases outside the gene matches: 2. Germline values: CDR1 LGHNA, CDR2 YSLEER. The length of the CDR3 is 14 residues. The chain's CDR3 is CASSQDRGRETQYF. CDR3 bases: TGCGCCAGCAGCCAAGACAGGGGGCGGGAGACCCAGTACTTC.

The CDR3 is CASSLGLAAYEQYF. The CDR3 nucleotides read TGTGCCAGCAGTCTGGGACTAGCGGCGTACGAGCAGTACTTC. The gene calls are TRBV28 and TRBJ2-7; 11 nucleotides line up with TRBD2. The ends lost 5 bases at V and 4 bases at J; junction bases unmatched: 4. The CDR3 has 14 amino acids. CDR1 MDHEN and CDR2 SYDVKM come from the germline V gene.

J is TRBJ2-2 and V is TRBV4-3; 11 bases are shared with TRBD1. V lost 1 base to trimming and J lost 7 bases; unmatched junction nucleotides: 5. The length of the CDR3 is 16 residues. Germline values: CDR1 LGHNA, CDR2 YSLEER. CDR3 protein: CASSQGRDRGNGELFF. For the CDR3, the DNA is TGCGCCAGCAGCCAAGGCCGGGACAGGGGGAACGGGGAGCTGTTTTTT.

This clone is a singleton in its sample. The J gene is TRBJ1-2, the V gene TRBV7-3; no clear D. V gave up 1 base and J gave up 4 bases, with 10 bases separating them. The CDR3 loop spans 14 amino acids. CDR1 is SGHTA, CDR2 FQGTGA, per germline. The CDR3 nucleotides are TGTGCCAGCAGCTTAAGCGGGGAGGGCTATGGCTACACCTTC. Protein: CASSLSGEGYGYTF.